Reported below is one TCR beta chain. It lacks a known antigen. No quality values exist for individual bases; no much larger clone is one base distant. The germline V and J ends show losses of 4 bases and 5 bases respectively, and no gene match explains 5 bases of the junction. The germline V gene (reference sequence) gives CDR1 as SEHNR and CDR2 as FQNEAQ. The CDR3 spans 16 residues, from the cysteine through the phenylalanine. The entry retains the CDR3 DNA only, 48 bases that are in frame from base 1. Library preparation employed the immunoSEQ multiplex PCR assay. For the multiplex PCR, a mixture combining 60 forward primers for TCR Vbeta segments and 13 reverse primers for TCR Jbeta segments was used. The CDR3 region of rearranged TCR beta genes was amplified from genomic DNA by a multiplex PCR assay. On the Illumina HiSeq System, the amplified TCR beta libraries were sequenced as 87-base-pair reads. From the authors' description of their analysis: In a later analysis, tens of millions of unique TCR beta chains were counted across the approximately 620 repertoires, and roughly 11 million of these chains were shared by at least two donors. Raw reads were error-corrected and collapsed into unique sequences by a nearest-neighbor algorithm in which closely related sequences were merged to remove PCR and sequencing errors. V, D and J gene segments were assigned by aligning CDR3 sequences to IMGT reference sequences. Each retained sequence needed at least a six-nucleotide match to both a V gene segment and a J gene segment. A rearrangement counted as productive if the CDR3 had no stop codons and remained in frame with V and J, and every other rearrangement counted as non-productive. Following IMGT convention, CDR3 was defined as the stretch from the second conserved V-encoded cysteine up to the conserved J-encoded phenylalanine. In an earlier analysis of around 600 of the donors, sequences lacking an unambiguous match to a single V gene segment were excluded. An earlier analysis of over 450 of the donors classified V segments as functional when productive rearrangements were above 56.7% and as segregating when the standard deviation between donors was above 5%. A statistical classification framework was built for diagnosing cytomegalovirus status from the catalog of TCR beta chain sequences. V and J gene assignment, in a later analysis, came from comparing TCR nucleotide sequences with IMGT/GENE-DB human TR gene sequences. The TCRdist pipeline was used in a later analysis to assign CDR3 sequences and most-parsimonious VDJ recombination scenarios. In a later analysis, each TCR beta chain was defined by its CDR3 amino acid sequence together with its V-gene family, and reads lacking a unique V-gene family were excluded. As a way to deal with suspected cross-contamination and a sequencing artifact, a later analysis dropped 592 nucleotide sequences that were highly shared and had low generation probability. In a later analysis, a clonal expansion index was calculated for each public chain from normalized within-repertoire ranks of inferred template counts. Generation probabilities in a later analysis came from a VDJ recombination model fitted to out-of-frame rearrangements, and those results were checked against IGoR. Hypergeometric tests were used in a later analysis to score TCR-TCR, TCR-HLA and TCR-CMV co-occurrence, with a repertoire-size bias correction applied to the TCR pairs. A later analysis estimated false discovery rates by permuting HLA or CMV assignments 20 times. In a later analysis, co-occurring TCRs were grouped with DBSCAN, and TCRdist sequence similarity was added when clustering was performed within HLA-allele-positive subsets. Repertoires with fewer than 30,000 or more than 120,000 public chains were left out of co-occurrence clustering, as were about 5 repertoires with anomalous nucleotide sharing. TCRdb holds this immuneACCESS table with in-frame rearrangements only. Some clones are missing; in checked studies, unresolved V genes explain under half, and the rest has no known cause. The DNA gave D and trimming, while V, J and clone size come from that table. The sample table contains around 150,000 clones; only one count was recorded for 60% to 85% of them. Of the sample, roughly 2.8% is held by the ten largest clones.

The cohort comprised 670 or so healthy bone marrow donors. All cohort members were sampled while nominally healthy, although unrecorded immune exposures were likely present. The donor was CMV seronegative and was included in the group of a few hundred seronegative cohort members. Every donor gave a peripheral blood sample, and the peripheral blood mononuclear cells from that sample were used for TCR beta sequencing. Genomic DNA extraction from the blood cell samples was performed with the Qiagen DNeasy Blood Extraction Kit. The data were obtained in a study of cytomegalovirus exposure and HLA in healthy donors (dated by TCRdb to about 2017). Study-level background: An earlier analysis of several hundred of the donors reported 276 Gb of sequence data and 95 million to 120 million unique TCR beta sequences obtained from around 190 million T cells. Typing coverage differed by locus: A, B, C, DRB1 and DQB1 were typed in roughly 620-630 donors, DQA1 in around 500, DPA1 in over 600, and DPB1 in 472. The study aimed to test whether signatures of past pathogen exposure could be identified by cataloging public T cell receptors. An early release that covered some 640 HLA-typed donors contained around 330 gigabases of sequencing data and approximately 85 million unique TCR sequences. An earlier analysis of 500 to 650 of the donors applied high-throughput TCR beta sequencing to assess whether each TCR beta V gene segment acted as functional or pseudogenic. Roughly 5 DR-DQ haplotypes were handled as single units for association and clustering, since linkage in the cohort was strong. Of the roughly 400 genotyped donors, over 65% fell in the genetic ancestry cluster associated with self-reported Caucasian donors. On average, roughly 240,000 unique TCR beta nucleotide sequences were sequenced per donor among 398 genotyped donors of the cohort, with 15% to 20% of those sequences being non-productive. In addition to the first cohort of 666 subjects, a separate validation cohort of 120 different subjects was used. Donor age, sex, ethnicity and CMV serostatus were compiled alongside the repertoire data. In a later genetic analysis, genome-wide SNP genotypes for 398 of the 666 donors were used, and that subset was treated as a discovery cohort. The T cell repertoires of several hundred subjects were profiled by immunosequencing and related to cytomegalovirus serostatus. Class I and class II HLA loci were covered by the typing at four-digit resolution. To predict cytomegalovirus infection status, the study combined high-throughput TCR immunosequencing, statistical association of individual TCRs with disease status, and machine learning. Every repertoire in the discovery cohort had been generated on one and the same sequencing platform. The later analysis used no new phenotypic data to find candidate immune exposures, relying instead on TCR beta sequences and their occurrence across donors. A later analysis re-examined previously published TCR beta repertoires from 500 to 700 donors and added high-resolution HLA genotyping to investigate patterns of TCR occurrence.

General findings and caveats noted by the study authors: The classifier was reported to diagnose cytomegalovirus status with high specificity and sensitivity in both the original and validation cohorts. When HLA alleles, especially DR and DQ, strongly co-occurred, TCR associations were difficult to assign to individual alleles. In a later analysis, about 17,000 TCR beta sequences were associated with specific HLA alleles at a false discovery rate of 0.05. A later analysis found that TCR association rates varied across HLA loci, with DRB1 alleles showing the most associated TCRs and HLA-C alleles the fewest. According to a later genetic analysis, donors in an Asian-associated ancestry cluster had fewer N-insertions in productive TCRs than the roughly 700-donor mean. The authors suggested that the approach could potentially be extended to other disease states and immunological phenotypes. A later analysis found that HLA-associated TCR beta chains were more clonally expanded and had lower generation probabilities than equally common non-associated chains. A later analysis reported that several top co-occurrence clusters appeared linked to parvovirus B19, influenza, CMV and Epstein-Barr virus. Because counts were too low, 15 to 20 rarely observed V segments, including chromosome 9 orphons, were excluded from the earlier analysis of some 540 of the donors. A group of highly shared sequence variants was considered likely to be a technical artifact of the sequencing pipeline. Broadly in line with IMGT annotations, most TCR beta V segments showed up in productive rearrangements about 87% or about 30% of the time in an earlier analysis of approximately 640 of the donors. Because the 87-base-pair reads could not distinguish some IMGT-functional V segments, including TRBV6-2 and TRBV6-3, those segments were excluded. Correlated functional status among segregating V segments might be attributable to linkage disequilibrium, but an unknown experimental factor could not be ruled out. A further reported finding was that TCR beta sequences accurately predicted the HLA-A and HLA-B alleles for most subjects in the first cohort. This cohort had only TCR beta chains sequenced, and the lack of alpha or paired-chain data limited which features could be detected. Three of the identified cytomegalovirus-associated TCR beta chains were confirmed in vitro to be specific for cytomegalovirus antigens. Most TCR sequences were observed very rarely across donors, whereas some public TCRs were present in many individuals. In the study, some 160 TCR beta chains were listed as associated with cytomegalovirus. Because HLA typing was missing for some donors at each locus, association tests included only the typed subset. In a later genetic analysis, a missense DCLRE1C variant was associated with V-gene and J-gene trimming of TCR beta chains, and the association was replicated in an independent cohort. A later analysis found that most CMV-associated TCR beta chains appeared HLA-restricted, with HLA associations seemingly driven largely by CMV exposure. Immune exposure information for the cohort was limited to CMV serostatus. Presence/absence analyses assumed roughly uniform sequencing depth across donors, an assumption that may not hold.

The V and J genes are TRBV7-9 and TRBJ2-3; a stretch of 14 junction bases matches TRBD2. The sequence was collected from a male donor in good health and CMV-seronegative. The source material was PBMCs. CDR3 reads: CASSWGTSGSVDTQYF. The bases read TGTGCCAGCAGCTGGGGGACTAGCGGGAGTGTAGATACGCAGTATTTT.